One sample yielded the 8 T cell receptor beta chains listed below, sequenced in a study of shared clonotypes between healthy human individuals. The protocol was immunoSEQ multiplex PCR, while the TCRdb copy is restricted to in-frame clones and leaves out a portion. In the table there are fewer than 1.8 million clones, less than 99% of which are singletons. The sample comprised naive CD4+ T cells sorted from blood. As to subset: CD45RA+ positively selected. The origin of the receptors is a man aged 25-45 years in good health.

The chain has TRBV9 and TRBJ2-2; perhaps TRBD2 as D (6 bases). The CDR3 has 14 amino acids. Germline CDR1 reads SGDLS; CDR2 reads YYNGEE. V was shortened by 6 bases and J by 2 bases, with 11 bases between the two germline ends. As DNA, the CDR3 is TGTGCCAGCAACCTGGGACTTAACACCGGGGAGCTGTTTTTT. Residues: CASNLGLNTGELFF.

This rearrangement joins TRBV30 to TRBJ2-1, with TRBD1 matching over 8 bases. CDR1 and CDR2 from the germline V gene are GTSNPN and SVGIG (reference sequence). This CDR3 is 12 amino acids long. The V and J ends lost 4 bases and 10 bases, in that order; junction bases with no gene match: 6. The CDR3 here is CAWKAGTGEQFF. The DNA of the CDR3 is TGTGCCTGGAAAGCAGGGACAGGCGAGCAGTTCTTC. The whole variable domain, filled in from reference TRBV30 and TRBJ2-1, reads SQTIHQWPATLVQPVGSPLSLECTVEGTSNPNLYWYRQAAGRGLQLLFYSVGIGQISSEVPQNLSASRPQDRQFILSSKKLLLSDSGFYLCAWKAGTGEQFFGPGTRLTVL.

The chain has TRBV5-1 and TRBJ2-1, with 9 bases that match TRBD2. This CDR3 has 15 amino acids. The germline gives CDR1 SGHRS, CDR2 YFSETQ. V shed 4 bases and J 7 bases; nucleotides not matched to a gene: 9. Here the CDR3 DNA reads TGCGCCAGCAGCCGTAGCGGGAGTATCTCGAATGAGCAGTTCTTC. As protein: CASSRSGSISNEQFF.

This clone appeared once. The rearrangement uses TRBV27 and TRBJ1-1; possible D gene TRBD1, 5 bases. V shed 8 bases and J shed 5 bases, with 15 bases lying between them. CDR3 size: 13 residues. CDR1 MNHEY and CDR2 SMNVEV come from the germline V gene (reference sequence). CDR3 sequence reads: CASGGRKGTEAFF. CDR3 DNA: TGTGCCAGCGGGGGACGTAAAGGTACTGAAGCTTTCTTT.

The CDR3 spells CASSTQGNQPQHF. CDR3 nucleotide sequence: TGTGCCAGCAGTACACAGGGAAATCAGCCCCAGCATTTT. The chain combines TRBV28 with TRBJ1-5, with a possible D match to TRBD1 (6 bases). Germline CDR1 reads MDHEN; CDR2 reads SYDVKM. V lost 5 bases and J 4 bases, leaving 9 bases between the germline ends. The CDR3 runs to 13 residues.

The gene calls are TRBV7-5 and TRBJ2-1; the DNA was not compared with TRBD2, the D call given in the table. TRBV7-5 is listed as a pseudogene. The CDR3 extends over 20 amino acids. The DNA for the CDR3 is TGTGTCAGAAGCTTAGCACTGAGTAGCGGGCCAACCCCTCTACAAGGTTGGCAGTTCTTC. It is translated as CVRSLALSSGPTPLQGWQFF.

The count of this clone is one. The CDR3 DNA follows: TGCGCCAGCAGCTTGGTAGGTGGGGGAGCACCCCACAATGAGCAGTTCTTC. This codes for CASSLVGGGAPHNEQFF. The chain uses TRBV5-1 and TRBJ2-1; TRBD1 or TRBD2 may be the D gene (5 bases each). CDR1 and CDR2 from the germline V gene are SGHRS and YFSETQ. V shed 0 bases and J shed 5 bases, with 18 bases lying between them. The CDR3 loop spans 17 amino acids.

The chain has TRBV19 and TRBJ2-4, with TRBD1 identical over 9 bases. The V gene's germline CDR1 is LNHDA and CDR2 SQIVND (reference sequence). Unmatched junction bases numbered 5, after V lost 4 bases and J lost 7 bases. The CDR3 has 14 amino acids. CDR3 nucleotides: TGTGCCAGTAGTACCGGGACAGGGTACAACATTCAGTACTTC. It yields the protein CASSTGTGYNIQYF.